This T cell receptor (beta chain) was found in a study of early T cells in non-severe SARS-CoV-2 infection. Study details: It was bulk RNA from unsorted whole blood that was sequenced, and the chains were unpaired.

The CDR3 totals 12 residues. Germline V gives CDR1 MRHNA, CDR2 SNTAGT. V lost 5 bases to trimming and J lost 5 bases, with 7 bases between them. This clonotype was seen ten or more times. TCRdb independently ran MiXCR on the 5' RACE reads; one entry per CDR3 protein. This sample has 75,000 to 100,000 distinct CDR3 sequences, with more than 13% found just once. The sequence derives from an adult who was a healthcare worker with PCR-confirmed SARS-CoV-2 infection or an uninfected control (not recorded which). This chain joins TRBV6-4 and TRBJ1-5; D is ambiguous. Sequencing was performed on whole blood. The CDR3 sequence is CASSSKDQPQHF. The CDR3 bases are TGTGCCAGCAGTAGTAAAGATCAGCCCCAGCATTTT.